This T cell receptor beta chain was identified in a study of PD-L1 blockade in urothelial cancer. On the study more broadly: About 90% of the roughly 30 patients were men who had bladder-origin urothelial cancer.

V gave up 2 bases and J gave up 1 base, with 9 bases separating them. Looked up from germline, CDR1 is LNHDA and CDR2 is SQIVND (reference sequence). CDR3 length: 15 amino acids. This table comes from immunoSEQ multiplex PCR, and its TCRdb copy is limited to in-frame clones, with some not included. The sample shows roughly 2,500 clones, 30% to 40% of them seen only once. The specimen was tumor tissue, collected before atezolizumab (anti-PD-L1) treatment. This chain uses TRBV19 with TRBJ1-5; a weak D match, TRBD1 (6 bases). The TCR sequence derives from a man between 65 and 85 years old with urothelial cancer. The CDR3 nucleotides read TGTGCCAGTAGTATAAGGGGGGCGAGCAATCAGCCCCAGCATTTT. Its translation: CASSIRGASNQPQHF.